Presented here are 4 T cell receptor beta chains from one specimen sequenced in a study of blood T cell repertoires in COVID-19. Data came from immunoSEQ multiplex PCR; TCRdb stores just in-frame clones and leaves some out. Of about 440,000 clones in the sample, 80% to 95% were seen once. Sequencing input: PBMCs or T cells enriched from blood (not recorded which). The receptors originated from a man aged 18 to 29 who had recovered from COVID-19.

This chain links TRBV5-4 with TRBJ1-1; TRBD1 matches 7 bases. This CDR3 has 15 residues. Germline CDR1 SGHNT, CDR2 YYREEE (reference sequence). V dropped 0 bases and J dropped 7; count of bases not matched to a gene: 9. The CDR3 region is CASSLGQGLGYEAFF. The DNA of the CDR3 is TGTGCCAGCAGCTTGGGACAGGGTTTGGGGTATGAAGCTTTCTTT.

This clone has a single count. The chain recombines TRBV5-8 with TRBJ2-5; TRBD2 agrees at 8 bases. The CDR3 is made up of 16 amino acids. Germline V CDR1 and CDR2: SGHTS, YDEGEE. V lost 0 bases to trimming and J lost 5 bases; unmatched junction nucleotides: 9. The CDR3 region has the DNA TGTGCCAGCAGCTTGGGAAGCGGGGGTAGGCGGGAGACCCAGTACTTC. The encoded protein is CASSLGSGGRRETQYF.

The chain couples TRBV10-3 to TRBJ1-5, with unresolved D. The CDR3 consists of 13 residues. The V gene's germline CDR1 is ENHRY and CDR2 SYGVKD. Trimming stripped 4 bases from V and 1 base from J, with 5 bases between. CDR3 loop: CAISGQSNQPQHF. The CDR3 DNA reads as TGTGCCATCAGTGGGCAGAGCAATCAGCCCCAGCATTTT.

The rearrangement joins TRBV28 to TRBJ2-1, with D perhaps TRBD1 (6 bases). Germline V gene sequence: CDR1 MDHEN, CDR2 SYDVKM. V was clipped by 2 bases and J by 8 bases, with 16 bases between them. The CDR3 runs to 15 residues. The CDR3 region is CASSLRQGPRDEQFF. DNA of the CDR3: TGTGCCAGCAGTTTAAGGCAGGGGCCCCGCGATGAGCAGTTCTTC.